A single sample is the source of the 14 T cell receptor beta chains below, sequenced in a study of cytomegalovirus exposure and HLA in healthy donors. The PCR was carried out with 60 Vbeta primers and 13 Jbeta primers. The assay was immunoSEQ multiplex PCR, and TCRdb's table has in-frame clones only and misses some. Here the sample spans more than 95,000 clones, over 65% being singletons. The sample comprised PBMCs. These receptors were obtained from a man aged 45-65 years in good health and CMV-seronegative.

The chain employs TRBV7-2 and TRBJ2-2; 9 bases line up with TRBD2. Trimming removed 1 base from V and 0 bases from J; junction bases left unmatched: 3. Germline assignment: CDR1 SGHTA and CDR2 FQGNSA. The CDR3 covers 17 residues. CDR3 amino acids: CASSLDSGGTNTGELFF. CDR3 coding DNA: TGTGCCAGCAGCTTAGACAGCGGGGGGACGAACACCGGGGAGCTGTTTTTT. The full variable domain, rest sourced from reference TRBV7-2 and TRBJ2-2, is GAGVSQSPSNKVTEKGKDVELRCDPISGHTALYWYRQSLGQGLEFLIYFQGNSAPDKSGLPSDRFSAERTGGSVSTLTIQRTQQEDSAVYLCASSLDSGGTNTGELFFGEGSRLTVL.

The chain has TRBV7-9 and TRBJ2-2; 8 bases line up with TRBD2. Germline-derived CDR1 and CDR2 are SEHNR and FQNEAQ (reference sequence). The J segment lost 8 bases and the V segment lost 1 base, leaving 9 bases of the junction unmatched. The CDR3 contains 16 residues. The CDR3 sequence is CASSLVSGGVPGELFF. The CDR3 DNA follows: TGTGCCAGCAGCTTAGTAAGCGGGGGCGTTCCTGGGGAGCTGTTTTTT. Based on the CDR3 plus reference TRBV7-9 and TRBJ2-2, the full variable domain is DTGVSQNPRHKITKRGQNVTFRCDPISEHNRLYWYRQTLGQGPEFLTYFQNEAQLEKSRLLSDRFSAERPKGSFSTLEIQRTEQGDSAMYLCASSLVSGGVPGELFFGEGSRLTVL.

In its sample, this clone was seen once. The rearrangement links TRBV2 to TRBJ1-5, with TRBD1 matching 7 bases. CDR3 length equals 12 residues. The V gene end was trimmed by 5 bases and the J gene end by 11 bases; junction bases not matched to a gene: 6. Germline V gene lookup returns CDR1 SNHLY and CDR2 FYNNEI. The CDR3 is CASSRSGQTQHF. DNA for the CDR3: TGTGCCAGCAGTCGGTCGGGACAGACCCAGCATTTT.

This chain connects TRBV10-3 to TRBJ1-6, with D possibly TRBD1 on 5 matching bases. The CDR3 sequence is 15 residues long. With 0 bases removed from V and 6 bases from J, the gap between germline ends came to 9 bases. CDR1 is ENHRY and CDR2 is SYGVKD in the germline V gene. The CDR3 coding sequence is TGTGCCATCAGTGAGTCCGGCAGGGTTAATTCACCCCTCCACTTT. Amino acids: CAISESGRVNSPLHF.

The chain is built from TRBV1 and TRBJ2-1; the table assigns TRBD2, which was not confirmed against the DNA. TRBV1 is a recognized pseudogene. The CDR3 sequence is 15 residues long. CDR3 nucleotides: TGCACCAGCAGCCAACTAGCGGGGGGCCGGGGGGAGCAGTTCTTC. Protein sequence: CTSSQLAGGRGEQFF.

This chain connects TRBV7-9 to TRBJ2-5, with D perhaps matching TRBD2 (7 bases). Trimming took 2 bases from V and 7 from J, leaving 14 bases between them. There are 14 residues in the CDR3. Germline CDR1 and CDR2: SEHNR and FQNEAQ (reference sequence). The CDR3 nucleotides read TGTGCCAGCAGCTTAAGTGGGGGGGCGTGGACCCAGTACTTC. Amino acids: CASSLSGGAWTQYF. Looking up the rest from reference TRBV7-9 and TRBJ2-5 gives the full variable domain: DTGVSQNPRHKITKRGQNVTFRCDPISEHNRLYWYRQTLGQGPEFLTYFQNEAQLEKSRLLSDRFSAERPKGSFSTLEIQRTEQGDSAMYLCASSLSGGAWTQYFGPGTRLLVL.

The chain uses TRBV7-9 and TRBJ1-1, with 9 positions matching TRBD1. The V segment lost 5 bases and the J segment 2 bases; nucleotides outside the gene matches: 3. This CDR3 has 14 residues. Germline CDR1 reads SEHNR; CDR2 reads FQNEAQ (reference sequence). The CDR3 loop reads CASSRTGANTEAFF. The CDR3 DNA is TGTGCCAGCAGCCGGACAGGGGCTAACACTGAAGCTTTCTTT.

The V gene is TRBV5-1, the J gene TRBJ1-1, with D tentatively TRBD1 (5 bases). This CDR3 has 16 residues. Germline CDR1 SGHRS, CDR2 YFSETQ. Trimming took 0 bases from V and 5 from J, leaving 17 bases between them. The CDR3 coding sequence is TGCGCCAGCAGCTTGGTGTACAGGCGAAGAAATACTGAAGCTTTCTTT. Protein sequence: CASSLVYRRRNTEAFF. The entire variable domain, with the rest obtained from reference TRBV5-1 and TRBJ1-1, is as follows: KAGVTQTPRYLIKTRGQQVTLSCSPISGHRSVSWYQQTPGQGLQFLFEYFSETQRNKGNFPGRFSGRQFSNSRSEMNVSTLELGDSALYLCASSLVYRRRNTEAFFGQGTRLTVV.

This clone was seen more than once but under ten times. The V call is TRBV19, the J call TRBJ2-7; TRBD2 might be the D (7 bases). Looked up from germline, CDR1 is LNHDA and CDR2 is SQIVND (reference sequence). V was pared by 6 bases and J by 7 bases, with 19 bases between. This CDR3 is built from 14 residues. CDR3 region: CASSAAAGAREQYF. The CDR3 bases are TGTGCCAGTAGCGCTGCGGCGGGGGCTCGAGAGCAGTACTTC.

This clone has more than one count but fewer than ten. The gene calls are TRBV19 and TRBJ2-5, with D uncertain. Germline-derived CDR1 and CDR2 are LNHDA and SQIVND (reference sequence). This CDR3 comprises 13 residues. V shed 6 bases and J shed 4 bases, with 12 bases lying between them. The CDR3 nucleotides are TGTGCCAGTAGCACCTCGAGGTCAGAGACCCAGTACTTC. Its translation: CASSTSRSETQYF.

In its sample, this clone was seen a few times. In DNA form, the CDR3 reads TGTGCCAGCAGAGCGACTAGCGGGGGGAACAATGAGCAGTTCTTC. Its translation: CASRATSGGNNEQFF. The chain joins TRBV2 to TRBJ2-1; 13 bases agree with TRBD2. Per germline, CDR1 SNHLY and CDR2 FYNNEI. This CDR3 has 15 amino acids. V lost 6 bases to trimming and J lost 5 bases; unmatched junction nucleotides: 4.

The chain employs TRBV9 and TRBJ2-1; 8 positions agree with TRBD1. Germline V lookup: CDR1 SGDLS, CDR2 YYNGEE. With 5 bases clipped from V and 5 bases from J, the junction kept 9 bases outside the gene matches. This CDR3 is built from 15 residues. CDR3 loop: CASSRGQGTHNEQFF. The DNA for the CDR3 is TGTGCCAGCAGTCGAGGACAGGGAACCCACAATGAGCAGTTCTTC.

The CDR3 DNA reads TGTGCCACCAGCAGGCGAGCATCCAATGAGCAGTTCTTC. Translated, it gives CATSRRASNEQFF. The rearrangement joins TRBV15 to TRBJ2-1; D remains unclear. Trimming left V 3 bases short and J 6 bases short, with 9 bases between. Germline V gives CDR1 LNHNV, CDR2 YYDKDF (reference sequence). The CDR3 extends over 13 amino acids.

The V gene is TRBV11-2, the J gene TRBJ2-3; D is possibly TRBD1 (5 bases). CDR1 and CDR2 (germline): SGHAT, FQNNGV. This CDR3 has 13 amino acids. The CDR3 sequence is CATTRVSTDTQYF. The CDR3 bases are TGTGCAACCACCAGGGTAAGCACAGATACGCAGTATTTT.